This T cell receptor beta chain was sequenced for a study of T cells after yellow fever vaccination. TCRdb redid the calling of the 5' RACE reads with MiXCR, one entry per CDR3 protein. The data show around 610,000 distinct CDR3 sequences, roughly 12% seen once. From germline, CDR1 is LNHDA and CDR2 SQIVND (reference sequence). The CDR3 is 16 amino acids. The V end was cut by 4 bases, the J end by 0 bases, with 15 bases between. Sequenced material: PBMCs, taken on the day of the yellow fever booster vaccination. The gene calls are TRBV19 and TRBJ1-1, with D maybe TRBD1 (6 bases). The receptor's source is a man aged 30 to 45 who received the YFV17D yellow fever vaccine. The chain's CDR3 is CASSTIQGTVNTEAFF. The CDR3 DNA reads TGTGCCAGTAGTACCATACAGGGTACGGTGAACACTGAAGCTTTCTTT.